The rows below give T cell receptor beta chains drawn from one sample of a study of vaccination and CD4 T cells after COVID-19. TCRdb reanalysed the PCR reads using MiXCR and keeps one entry per CDR3 protein. The sample includes some 16,000 distinct CDR3 sequences, around 66% of them seen just once. This specimen consisted of CD4+ T cells from blood, obtained after SARS-CoV-2 vaccination. The receptors stem from a human donor who had recovered from COVID-19. Each CDR3 is given with its conserved first and last residue. The D gene is left open where the match is weak. The size entry is marked missing in some rows and otherwise reads once, few, many or a size class.

j_call	v_call	cdr3_length	d_call	clone_size	cdr3_aa	cdr3_nt
TRBJ1-1	TRBV6-1	16	TRBD1	NA	CASSQGQGRDGTEAFF	TGTGCCAGCAGTCAAGGACAGGGACGGGATGGCACTGAAGCTTTCTTT
TRBJ2-5	TRBV20-1	15	NA	few	CSARFLTRAQETQYF	TGCAGTGCTAGATTTCTGACCAGAGCCCAAGAGACCCAGTACTTC
TRBJ1-2	TRBV28	13	TRBD1	NA	CASGRARGPGYTF	TGTGCCAGCGGCCGGGCCAGGGGGCCTGGCTACACCTTC
TRBJ1-6	TRBV11-2	12	NA	NA	CASSLDNSPLHF	TGTGCCAGCAGCTTAGATAATTCACCCCTCCACTTT
TRBJ2-2	TRBV6-4	14	NA	few	CASREQRGTGELFF	TGTGCCAGCAGAGAACAACGGGGGACCGGGGAGCTGTTTTTT
TRBJ2-1	TRBV7-6	12	NA	NA	CASSFLSGEQFF	TGTGCCAGCAGCTTTCTTAGCGGTGAGCAGTTCTTC
TRBJ2-2	TRBV20-1	15	NA	NA	CSARRRAPNTGELFF	TGCAGTGCTAGGCGGAGGGCCCCGAACACCGGGGAGCTGTTTTTT
TRBJ1-6	TRBV6-1	15	NA	NA	CASRGGHSYNSPLHF	TGTGCCAGCAGGGGGGGACACTCCTATAATTCACCCCTCCACTTT
TRBJ2-7	TRBV10-3	12	TRBD2	NA	CAINSGEHEQYF	TGTGCCATCAATAGCGGGGAACACGAGCAGTACTTC
TRBJ2-3	TRBV6-1	16	TRBD2	NA	CASRASGSYRTDTQYF	TGTGCCAGCAGGGCTAGCGGGAGTTACCGCACAGATACGCAGTATTTT
TRBJ2-5	TRBV4-2	15	NA	NA	CASSPTSSLQETQYF	TGTGCCAGCAGCCCTACAAGTAGCCTTCAAGAGACCCAGTACTTC
TRBJ2-6	TRBV10-1	16	NA	NA	CASSESPGPGANVLTF	TGCGCCAGCAGTGAGTCGCCAGGGCCTGGGGCCAACGTCCTGACTTTC
TRBJ2-1	TRBV9	13	NA	NA	CASSYSSYNEQFF	TGTGCCAGTTCGTATTCCTCCTACAATGAGCAGTTCTTC
TRBJ2-7	TRBV10-3	13	NA	NA	CAISAGQAYEQYF	TGTGCCATCAGTGCTGGACAAGCCTACGAGCAGTACTTC
TRBJ1-1	TRBV9	13	TRBD1	NA	CASSERTGDEAFF	TGTGCCAGCAGTGAGAGGACAGGGGATGAAGCTTTCTTT
TRBJ2-5	TRBV6-1	13	NA	few	CASNNLRGTTQYF	TGTGCCAGCAACAACCTCAGAGGGACGACCCAGTACTTC
TRBJ1-5	TRBV6-1	16	TRBD1	few	CASSDHVGQGVQPQHF	TGTGCCAGCAGTGACCATGTCGGACAGGGTGTCCAGCCCCAGCATTTT
TRBJ2-3	TRBV7-9	12	TRBD2	NA	CASSPGGYTQYF	TGTGCCAGCAGCCCCGGGGGGTATACGCAGTATTTT
TRBJ1-5	TRBV27	14	NA	NA	CASSRTDSNQPQHF	TGTGCCAGCAGCCGGACAGATAGCAATCAGCCCCAGCATTTT
TRBJ2-3	TRBV20-1	14	NA	NA	CSARDGASMDTQYF	TGCAGTGCTAGAGATGGGGCTAGCATGGATACGCAGTATTTT
TRBJ2-2	TRBV19	14	NA	NA	CASRQRGNTGELFF	TGTGCCAGTCGACAGAGGGGGAACACCGGGGAGCTGTTTTTT
TRBJ2-5	TRBV12-3/TRBV12-4	14	NA	NA	CASSFQGTGETQYF	TGTGCCAGCAGTTTCCAGGGGACGGGCGAGACCCAGTACTTC
TRBJ1-1	TRBV10-1	13	TRBD1	NA	CASSWDRGEEAFF	TGCGCCAGCAGTTGGGACAGGGGTGAAGAAGCTTTCTTT
TRBJ1-1	TRBV25-1	13	NA	NA	CASSTGWNTEAFF	TGTGCCAGCAGTACAGGATGGAACACTGAAGCTTTCTTT
TRBJ2-3	TRBV20-1	17	TRBD2	NA	CSARTLRTSGRSDTQYF	TGCAGTGCTAGAACTTTACGGACTAGCGGGAGATCCGATACGCAGTATTTT
TRBJ2-2	TRBV7-6	16	NA	NA	CASSLFLASNTGELFF	TGTGCCAGCAGCTTATTCCTAGCGTCGAACACCGGGGAGCTGTTTTTT
TRBJ1-5	TRBV6-1	12	NA	NA	CASGAVNQPQHF	TGTGCCAGCGGGGCGGTTAATCAGCCCCAGCATTTT
TRBJ2-7	TRBV10-3	13	TRBD1	NA	CAITSDRGYEQYF	TGTGCCATCACCTCAGACAGGGGCTACGAGCAGTACTTC
TRBJ2-3	TRBV7-9	14	NA	NA	CASSLEAATDTQYF	TGTGCCAGCAGCTTAGAGGCCGCGACAGATACGCAGTATTTT
TRBJ1-1	TRBV7-9	14	TRBD1	NA	CASSRGQPNTEAFF	TGTGCCAGCAGCCGGGGACAGCCGAACACTGAAGCTTTCTTT
TRBJ2-3	TRBV20-1	12	NA	NA	CSASRDTDTQYF	TGCAGTGCTAGCAGAGACACAGATACGCAGTATTTT
TRBJ1-6	TRBV6-1	17	NA	NA	CASSLARRSSYNSPLHF	TGTGCCAGCAGTCTAGCAAGGCGGAGCTCCTATAATTCACCCCTCCACTTT
TRBJ2-3	TRBV20-1	14	TRBD2	NA	CSANIAGGSDTQYF	TGCAGTGCGAACATAGCGGGAGGGTCGGATACGCAGTATTTT
TRBJ2-1	TRBV11-2	17	TRBD2	NA	CASSPGRGGFSYNEQFF	TGTGCCAGCAGCCCCGGGAGGGGCGGCTTCTCCTACAATGAGCAGTTCTTC
TRBJ2-6	TRBV7-2	16	NA	NA	CASDGSELSGANVLTF	TGTGCCAGCGATGGTAGCGAGCTCTCTGGGGCCAACGTCCTGACTTTC
TRBJ2-7	TRBV12-3/TRBV12-4	12	NA	NA	CASSLNGYEQYF	TGTGCCAGCAGTTTAAACGGCTACGAGCAGTACTTC
TRBJ2-5	TRBV20-1	13	TRBD2	NA	CSAPGLAGETQYF	TGCAGTGCTCCCGGACTAGCAGGCGAGACCCAGTACTTC
TRBJ2-2	TRBV7-9	14	TRBD1	NA	CASSLPQGAGELFF	TGTGCCAGCTCCCTCCCGCAGGGGGCCGGGGAGCTGTTTTTT
TRBJ1-5	TRBV30	16	NA	NA	CAWSVRNTLGNQPQHF	TGTGCCTGGAGTGTACGGAACACCTTGGGCAATCAGCCCCAGCATTTT
TRBJ2-1	TRBV6-1	14	NA	NA	CASKFLVGYNEQFF	TGTGCCAGTAAATTTTTGGTTGGATACAATGAGCAGTTCTTC
TRBJ2-7	TRBV28	15	TRBD1	NA	CASSLRDRGLYEQYF	TGTGCCAGCAGTTTAAGGGACAGGGGGCTCTACGAGCAGTACTTC
TRBJ2-7	TRBV24-1	17	TRBD2	NA	CATSDLLGLAGSYEQYF	TGTGCCACCAGTGATTTGCTCGGACTAGCGGGTTCCTACGAGCAGTACTTC